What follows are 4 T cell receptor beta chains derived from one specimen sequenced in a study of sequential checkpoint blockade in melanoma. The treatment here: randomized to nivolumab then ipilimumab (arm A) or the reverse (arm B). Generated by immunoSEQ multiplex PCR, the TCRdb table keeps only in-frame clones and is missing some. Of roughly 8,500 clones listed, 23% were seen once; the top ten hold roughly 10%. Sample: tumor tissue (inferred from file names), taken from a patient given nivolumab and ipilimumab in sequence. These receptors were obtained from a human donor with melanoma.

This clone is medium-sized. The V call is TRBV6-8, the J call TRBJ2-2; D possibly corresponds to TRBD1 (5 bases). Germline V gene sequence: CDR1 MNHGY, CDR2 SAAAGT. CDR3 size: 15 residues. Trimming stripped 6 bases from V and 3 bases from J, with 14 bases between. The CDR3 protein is CASSPDSRDTGELFF. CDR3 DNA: TGTGCCAGCAGCCCAGACAGCAGAGACACCGGGGAGCTGTTTTTT.

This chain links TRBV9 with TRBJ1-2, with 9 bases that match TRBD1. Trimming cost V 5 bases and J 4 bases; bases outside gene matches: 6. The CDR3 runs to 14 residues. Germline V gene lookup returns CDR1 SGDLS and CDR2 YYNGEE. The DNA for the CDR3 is TGTGCCAGCAGTGTTGGGGACAGGGCCTATGGCTACACCTTC. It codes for CASSVGDRAYGYTF.

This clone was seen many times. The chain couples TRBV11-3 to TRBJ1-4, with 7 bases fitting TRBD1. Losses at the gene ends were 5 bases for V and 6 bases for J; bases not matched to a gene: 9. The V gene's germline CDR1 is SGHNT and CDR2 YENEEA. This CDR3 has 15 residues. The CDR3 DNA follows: TGTGCCAGCAGCCCCTCGACAGGGAAGGATGAAAAACTGTTTTTT. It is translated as CASSPSTGKDEKLFF.

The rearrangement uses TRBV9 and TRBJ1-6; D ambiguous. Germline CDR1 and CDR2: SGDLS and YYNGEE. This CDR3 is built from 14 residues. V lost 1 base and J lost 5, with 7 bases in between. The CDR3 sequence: CASSVSGNNSPLHF. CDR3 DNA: TGTGCCAGCAGCGTATCCGGGAATAATTCACCCCTCCACTTT.